This TCR beta chain was documented in a study of sequential checkpoint blockade in melanoma. In the study overall: TCRβ was sequenced from DNA of approximately 92 pretreatment tumors. More than 20 patients had tumor biopsies before treatment and at week 13.

Indicated treatment: randomized to nivolumab then ipilimumab (arm A) or the reverse (arm B). None of the patients previously received DNA-damaging chemotherapy. General study points: PD-L1 staining and CD8+ counts, not mutational load, tracked tumor T-cell clonality.

In this sample, this clone turned up a few times. Its antigen is as yet unknown. Profiled with immunoSEQ multiplex PCR; TCRdb holds only in-frame clones, not every one. The table includes more than 9,500 clones, approximately 24% detected once. The CDR3 totals 13 residues. Germline CDR1 MDHEN, CDR2 SYDVKM. Trimming pared 3 bases from V and 5 bases from J, leaving 10 bases between. The source of this sequence is a human donor with melanoma. This material consisted of tumor tissue (inferred from file names), taken from a patient given nivolumab and ipilimumab in sequence. The chain combines TRBV28 with TRBJ1-1; D remains unclear. CDR3 loop: CASSFHRGTEAFF. Written as DNA, the CDR3 is TGTGCCAGCAGTTTTCACCGTGGGACTGAAGCTTTCTTT.